The rows below give T cell receptor beta chains drawn from one sample of a study of cytomegalovirus exposure and HLA in healthy donors. TCRdb's table, derived via immunoSEQ multiplex PCR, lists solely in-frame clones and lacks some. The table includes about 160,000 clones, around three quarters detected once. Sequenced: PBMCs. The receptors come from a man aged 50 to 60 in good health and CMV-seropositive. CDR3s include the opening cysteine and the closing phenylalanine or tryptophan. Each record gives: D gene, V gene, clone size, J gene, CDR3 protein, CDR3 DNA. The D gene is left open where the match is weak. The size of a clone is reported for some rows only, either as once, few or many, or as a class for expanded clones.

d_call: NA; v_call: TRBV6-5; clone_size: once; j_call: TRBJ2-5; cdr3_aa: CASSTLQGGPETQYF; cdr3_nt: TGTGCCAGCAGTACCCTACAGGGGGGGCCCGAGACCCAGTACTTC
d_call: TRBD1; v_call: TRBV2; clone_size: few; j_call: TRBJ1-2; cdr3_aa: CASRVTGENYGYTF; cdr3_nt: TGTGCCAGCAGAGTAACAGGGGAAAACTATGGCTACACCTTC
d_call: NA; v_call: TRBV15; clone_size: NA; j_call: TRBJ2-7; cdr3_aa: CATSPHTGSDEQYF; cdr3_nt: TGTGCCACCAGCCCTCACACCGGGAGCGACGAGCAGTACTTC
d_call: TRBD1; v_call: TRBV9; clone_size: NA; j_call: TRBJ1-1; cdr3_aa: CASGDRGRRAFF; cdr3_nt: TGTGCCAGTGGGGACAGGGGCAGGAGGGCTTTCTTT
d_call: NA; v_call: TRBV9; clone_size: NA; j_call: TRBJ2-5; cdr3_aa: CASSVSVRGETQYF; cdr3_nt: TGTGCCAGCAGCGTATCGGTCCGCGGAGAGACCCAGTACTTC
d_call: TRBD2; v_call: TRBV9; clone_size: NA; j_call: TRBJ2-3; cdr3_aa: CASSSSWGRGGRVTDTQYF; cdr3_nt: TGTGCCAGCAGCTCCTCATGGGGGCGGGGGGGCCGAGTAACAGATACGCAGTATTTT
d_call: NA; v_call: TRBV5-1; clone_size: NA; j_call: TRBJ1-2; cdr3_aa: CASSQEDSKGGYTF; cdr3_nt: TGCGCCAGCAGCCAGGAGGACAGTAAAGGTGGCTACACCTTC
d_call: TRBD2; v_call: TRBV4-3; clone_size: few; j_call: TRBJ2-2; cdr3_aa: CASSQVLAGDQAGELFF; cdr3_nt: TGCGCCAGCAGCCAAGTACTAGCGGGGGATCAGGCCGGGGAGCTGTTTTTT
d_call: TRBD1; v_call: TRBV28; clone_size: NA; j_call: TRBJ2-7; cdr3_aa: CASSFQRGQGAYEQYF; cdr3_nt: TGTGCCAGCAGTTTCCAAAGAGGACAGGGGGCCTACGAGCAGTACTTC
d_call: NA; v_call: TRBV6-4; clone_size: NA; j_call: TRBJ2-7; cdr3_aa: CASSDSAGPLYEQYF; cdr3_nt: TGTGCCAGCAGTGACTCAGCAGGGCCGCTCTACGAGCAGTACTTC
d_call: NA; v_call: TRBV18; clone_size: NA; j_call: TRBJ1-1; cdr3_aa: CASSPTVFRGEAFF; cdr3_nt: TGTGCCAGCTCACCAACGGTTTTCAGGGGCGAAGCTTTCTTT
d_call: NA; v_call: TRBV18; clone_size: NA; j_call: TRBJ2-3; cdr3_aa: CASSPAGNTDTQYF; cdr3_nt: TGTGCCAGCTCACCAGCAGGCAACACAGATACGCAGTATTTT
d_call: NA; v_call: TRBV5-6; clone_size: NA; j_call: TRBJ2-3; cdr3_aa: CATSTRDTPSTDTQYF; cdr3_nt: TGTGCCACCTCCACCCGGGACACGCCTAGCACAGATACGCAGTATTTT
d_call: NA; v_call: TRBV10-1; clone_size: NA; j_call: TRBJ2-5; cdr3_aa: CASSVAGEETQYF; cdr3_nt: TGCGCCAGCAGTGTTGCAGGTGAAGAGACCCAGTACTTC
d_call: NA; v_call: TRBV20-1; clone_size: NA; j_call: TRBJ1-1; cdr3_aa: CSASSGGAFF; cdr3_nt: TGCAGTGCTAGCTCGGGGGGAGCTTTCTTT
d_call: NA; v_call: TRBV29-1; clone_size: NA; j_call: TRBJ2-3; cdr3_aa: CSVGTSDTQYF; cdr3_nt: TGCAGCGTGGGGACATCAGATACGCAGTATTTT
d_call: NA; v_call: TRBV19; clone_size: NA; j_call: TRBJ2-5; cdr3_aa: CASSIVGGSAETQYF; cdr3_nt: TGTGCCAGTAGTATTGTAGGGGGATCGGCAGAGACCCAGTACTTC
d_call: NA; v_call: TRBV7-9; clone_size: NA; j_call: TRBJ2-3; cdr3_aa: CASSQTDTQYF; cdr3_nt: TGTGCCAGCAGCCAGACAGATACGCAGTATTTT
d_call: TRBD2; v_call: TRBV9; clone_size: NA; j_call: TRBJ2-1; cdr3_aa: CASSGRTRLNNEQFF; cdr3_nt: TGTGCCAGCAGCGGCCGGACTAGACTTAACAATGAGCAGTTCTTC
d_call: TRBD1; v_call: TRBV2; clone_size: few; j_call: TRBJ1-5; cdr3_aa: CASTGQFNQPQHF; cdr3_nt: TGTGCCAGCACGGGACAGTTTAATCAGCCCCAGCATTTT
d_call: NA; v_call: TRBV9; clone_size: NA; j_call: TRBJ2-7; cdr3_aa: CASSVVAGGSYEQYF; cdr3_nt: TGTGCCAGCAGCGTAGTGGCCGGGGGCTCCTACGAGCAGTACTTC
d_call: TRBD2; v_call: TRBV5-6; clone_size: NA; j_call: TRBJ2-3; cdr3_aa: CASSSPREGTDTQYF; cdr3_nt: TGTGCCAGCAGCTCCCCGCGGGAGGGTACAGATACGCAGTATTTT
d_call: NA; v_call: TRBV7-9; clone_size: NA; j_call: TRBJ1-1; cdr3_aa: CASQGRNTEAFF; cdr3_nt: TGTGCCAGTCAGGGTAGAAACACTGAAGCTTTCTTT
d_call: TRBD1; v_call: TRBV10-2; clone_size: NA; j_call: TRBJ1-5; cdr3_aa: CASSDPKVDRDFNQPQHF; cdr3_nt: TGCGCCAGCAGTGATCCAAAGGTCGACAGGGACTTCAATCAGCCCCAGCATTTT
d_call: NA; v_call: TRBV5-4; clone_size: NA; j_call: TRBJ2-2; cdr3_aa: CASSSPTTGELFF; cdr3_nt: TGTGCCAGCAGCTCCCCGACTACCGGGGAGCTGTTTTTT
d_call: TRBD2; v_call: TRBV18; clone_size: NA; j_call: TRBJ2-7; cdr3_aa: CASFTDTSGGRLSYEQYF; cdr3_nt: TGTGCCAGCTTCACCGATACTAGCGGGGGGCGATTATCCTACGAGCAGTACTTC
d_call: TRBD2; v_call: TRBV7-8; clone_size: NA; j_call: TRBJ2-3; cdr3_aa: CASSPLAGGRSDTQYF; cdr3_nt: TGTGCCAGCAGCCCTCTAGCGGGGGGGCGGTCAGATACGCAGTATTTT
d_call: TRBD1; v_call: TRBV2; clone_size: NA; j_call: TRBJ1-6; cdr3_aa: CASLRQGGVNSPLHF; cdr3_nt: TGTGCCAGCCTCAGACAGGGAGGCGTCAATTCACCCCTCCACTTT
d_call: NA; v_call: TRBV30; clone_size: NA; j_call: TRBJ1-1; cdr3_aa: CAWSVGQGGEAFF; cdr3_nt: TGTGCCTGGAGTGTTGGGCAGGGAGGGGAAGCTTTCTTT
d_call: TRBD1; v_call: TRBV28; clone_size: NA; j_call: TRBJ1-2; cdr3_aa: CASTGGAGYGYTF; cdr3_nt: TGTGCCAGCACAGGGGGCGCAGGCTATGGCTACACCTTC
d_call: NA; v_call: TRBV2; clone_size: once; j_call: TRBJ1-1; cdr3_aa: CASSVRGLGTEAFF; cdr3_nt: TGTGCCAGCAGTGTTCGGGGTTTGGGCACTGAAGCTTTCTTT
d_call: NA; v_call: TRBV9; clone_size: NA; j_call: TRBJ2-3; cdr3_aa: CASSPMRGGGHSTDTQYF; cdr3_nt: TGTGCCAGCAGCCCTATGAGGGGGGGCGGTCACAGCACAGATACGCAGTATTTT